The entry that follows covers one T cell receptor beta chain sequence. V was pared by 3 bases and J by 4 bases, with 12 bases between. CDR1 and CDR2 from the germline V gene are WNHNN and SYGVQD (reference sequence). The CDR3 has 14 amino acids. This entry comes from a study of T cells in Graves' hyperthyroidism and ophthalmopathy. Using RNA transcripts as the source, TCR beta CDR3 regions were amplified. A set of HTBI primers served as the primers for a first-round RT-PCR of the TCR CDR3. TCRdb processed the multiplex PCR reads anew with MiXCR; each CDR3 protein has one entry. This table has about 420,000 distinct CDR3 sequences, roughly 14% appearing once.

The V call is TRBV10-1, the J call TRBJ2-5; no clear D gene. Sequenced sample: blood. The TCR sequence derives from a woman under 30 with Graves' hyperthyroidism. The CDR3 bases are TGCGCCAGCAGTGAAGGTTGGCAATTAGAGACCCAGTACTTC. Translated: CASSEGWQLETQYF.